The 29 T cell receptor beta chains below all came from one sample that was sequenced in a study of shared clonotypes between healthy human individuals. Clones were read by immunoSEQ multiplex PCR, and TCRdb kept only the in-frame ones, dropping some. The sample has under 750,000 clones, roughly two thirds seen once. The sample comprised memory CD4+ T cells sorted from blood. Subset: CD45RA-negative fraction. The receptors come from a woman in her twenties or thirties in good health.

This clone was detected once. The rearrangement joins TRBV7-2 to TRBJ2-3; weak D call: TRBD2 (6 bases). Germline-derived CDR1 and CDR2 are SGHTA and FQGNSA. The CDR3 contains 15 residues. Trimming took off 2 bases at V and 1 base at J, with 10 bases between the two ends. CDR3 sequence: CASSLRRERTDTQYF. CDR3 DNA sequence: TGTGCCAGCAGCTTAAGACGGGAGCGCACAGATACGCAGTATTTT.

The V call is TRBV28, the J call TRBJ2-3; D perhaps matches TRBD1 (5 bases). V was trimmed by 5 bases and J by 5 bases, leaving 11 bases between them. Germline V gene lookup returns CDR1 MDHEN and CDR2 SYDVKM. The CDR3 length is 13 residues. DNA of the CDR3: TGTGCCAGCAGTGGCAGGGTTGGAGATACGCAGTATTTT. It translates to CASSGRVGDTQYF. Using reference TRBV28 and TRBJ2-3 for the parts outside the CDR3, the full variable domain is DVKVTQSSRYLVKRTGEKVFLECVQDMDHENMFWYRQDPGLGLRLIYFSYDVKMKEKGDIPEGYSVSREKKERFSLILESASTNQTSMYLCASSGRVGDTQYFGPGTRLTVL.

This clone was counted only a few times. The gene calls are TRBV10-1 and TRBJ2-7, with TRBD2 identical over 10 bases. The CDR3 runs 14 residues. CDR1 is WNHNN, CDR2 SYGVQD, per germline (reference sequence). The V gene end was trimmed by 4 bases and the J gene end by 2 bases; junction bases not matched to a gene: 2. The CDR3 DNA is TGCGCCAGCAGTGCGCTAGCGGGAGCCTACGAGCAGTACTTC. It specifies CASSALAGAYEQYF.

V usage is TRBV25-1 and J usage is TRBJ2-2; the D gene is possibly TRBD1 (6 bases). CDR3 length: 16 amino acids. The V gene lost 2 bases and the J gene lost 8 bases, with 18 bases spanning the gap. CDR1 and CDR2 (germline): MGHDK, SYGVNS. For the CDR3, the DNA is TGTGCCAGCAGTGAAGTCTCCGGGCAGGGGATGGGGGAGCTGTTTTTT. Residues: CASSEVSGQGMGELFF.

V gene TRBV19 combines with J gene TRBJ2-5; a weak D match, TRBD1 (6 bases). The germline V and J ends were trimmed by 4 bases and 2 bases, with 14 bases remaining between them. CDR3 length: 15 residues. Germline lookup yields CDR1 LNHDA and CDR2 SQIVND (reference sequence). The CDR3 loop reads CASSRTGTLQETQYF. CDR3 sequence (DNA): TGTGCCAGTAGTAGAACCGGGACATTACAAGAGACCCAGTACTTC.

This chain joins TRBV6-6 and TRBJ1-4; D may be TRBD1 (5 bases). Germline V CDR1 and CDR2: MNHNY, SVGAGI (reference sequence). Trimming took off 6 bases at V and 10 bases at J, with 12 bases between the two ends. This CDR3 spans 12 amino acids. The DNA for the CDR3 is TGTGCCAGCAGCGACTCAGGGTTAAAACTGTTTTTT. This translates into CASSDSGLKLFF.

The V call is TRBV4-1, the J call TRBJ1-1, with D possibly matching TRBD1 (6 bases). This CDR3 has 14 amino acids. V was trimmed by 4 bases and J by 4 bases, leaving 13 bases between them. From germline, CDR1 is MGHRA and CDR2 YSYEKL. CDR3 nucleotides: TGCGCCAGCAGCCCGACCAGAGGGGGCACTGAAGCTTTCTTT. Translating it yields CASSPTRGGTEAFF.

Worth noting for this clone: Other DNA variants within this sample encode the same CDR3. The chain recombines TRBV5-1 with TRBJ2-2; D might be TRBD2 (6 bases). Trimming pared 0 bases from V and 5 bases from J, leaving 8 bases between. Germline V lookup: CDR1 SGHRS, CDR2 YFSETQ. The CDR3 has 14 amino acids. CDR3 sequence reads: CASSLEGRTGELFF. CDR3 coding DNA: TGCGCCAGCAGCTTGGAGGGGAGGACCGGGGAGCTGTTTTTT.

V is TRBV5-1 and J is TRBJ1-5; TRBD1 matches at 7 bases. The CDR3 covers 13 residues. J was trimmed by 5 bases and V by 2 bases; bases with no gene match: 1. Germline-derived CDR1 and CDR2 are SGHRS and YFSETQ. CDR3 in amino acids: CASSLGQDQPQHF. The CDR3 nucleotides are TGCGCCAGCAGCTTAGGACAGGATCAGCCCCAGCATTTT.

This chain connects TRBV7-7 to TRBJ2-3, with 10 bases lining up with TRBD2. The CDR3 length is 15 residues. V trimming: 4 bases; J trimming: 5 bases; junction bases outside the gene matches: 6. Germline CDR1 is SSHAT and CDR2 is FNYEAQ (reference sequence). The CDR3 sequence is CASSSGTSEQDTQYF. In DNA form, the CDR3 reads TGTGCCAGCAGCTCAGGGACTAGCGAACAAGATACGCAGTATTTT.

V and J are TRBV11-3 and TRBJ2-7; tentative D call: TRBD1 (6 bases). Trimming took 5 bases from V and 7 from J, leaving 18 bases between them. From germline, CDR1 is SGHNT and CDR2 YENEEA. This CDR3 has 14 amino acids. CDR3 coding DNA: TGTGCCAGCAGCCCTTCGCAGGGACACGTAGAGCAGTACTTC. Translation gives CASSPSQGHVEQYF.

Remarks on this clone: It may be a read error: a sequence one base away is much more abundant. Other nucleotide sequences from this sample produce the same CDR3. The genes are TRBV5-1 and TRBJ1-3, with 7 bases matching TRBD1. This CDR3 has 14 residues. V was pared by 4 bases and J by 4 bases, with 5 bases of the junction left unmatched. The germline CDR1 and CDR2 sequences are SGHRS and YFSETQ. CDR3 nucleotides: TGCGCCAGCAGCCCTGGGACAGCCGGAAACACCATATATTTT. This translates into CASSPGTAGNTIYF.

This clone was seen more than once but under ten times. This sequence joins TRBV19 and TRBJ2-6; a weak D match, TRBD1 (6 bases). Germline CDR1 LNHDA, CDR2 SQIVND (reference sequence). The length of the CDR3 is 17 residues. V lost 5 bases to trimming and J lost 2 bases, with 16 bases between them. This CDR3 reads CASSAQRGWTGANVLTF. The CDR3 nucleotides are TGTGCCAGTAGTGCCCAGAGGGGGTGGACTGGGGCCAACGTCCTGACTTTC. The full variable domain, rest sourced from reference TRBV19 and TRBJ2-6, is DGGITQSPKYLFRKEGQNVTLSCEQNLNHDAMYWYRQDPGQGLRLIYYSQIVNDFQKGDIAEGYSVSREKKESFPLTVTSAQKNPTAFYLCASSAQRGWTGANVLTFGAGSRLTVL.

The J gene is TRBJ2-2, the V gene TRBV4-2; D is unresolved. The length of the CDR3 is 11 residues. Germline CDR1 reads LGHNA; CDR2 reads YNFKEQ. Trimming left V 1 base short and J 7 bases short, with 1 base between. This chain's CDR3 is CASSQVGELFF. DNA of the CDR3: TGTGCCAGCAGCCAAGTCGGGGAGCTGTTTTTT.

This chain connects TRBV4-1 to TRBJ2-1, with 7 positions matching TRBD2. This CDR3 comprises 17 residues. J gave up 5 bases and V 1 base, and 11 bases lay outside the gene matches. CDR1 and CDR2 from the germline V gene are MGHRA and YSYEKL. The CDR3 loop reads CASSQAPGLVNHNEQFF. CDR3 DNA: TGCGCCAGCAGCCAAGCCCCCGGACTAGTGAATCACAATGAGCAGTTCTTC.

The rearrangement joins TRBV7-2 to TRBJ2-5; possible D gene TRBD2, 5 bases. In germline, CDR1 is SGHTA, CDR2 FQGNSA. This CDR3 region has 14 residues. Deletions cut 7 bases from V and 5 bases from J, with 17 bases between. CDR3 sequence (DNA): TGTGCCAGCACCATAGCGCTAGCTCTGGAGACCCAGTACTTC. Its translation: CASTIALALETQYF.

This chain joins TRBV19 and TRBJ1-3, with unresolved D. Germline V gene lookup returns CDR1 LNHDA and CDR2 SQIVND (reference sequence). The CDR3 has 16 residues. Trimming pared 3 bases from V and 3 bases from J, leaving 15 bases between. In nucleotides, the CDR3 is TGTGCCAGTAGTATCCTCCTCGAGGCGGTTGGAAACACCATATATTTT. It codes for CASSILLEAVGNTIYF.

To note about this clone: A far larger clone is one base from this, pointing to a likely read error. This chain connects TRBV6-4 to TRBJ2-1, with D perhaps matching TRBD2 (6 bases). The germline V gene has CDR1 MRHNA and CDR2 SNTAGT. CDR3 length equals 15 residues. DNA of the CDR3: TGTGTCAGCACTCAGGACGGGAGCTCCTACAATGAGCAGTTCTTC. This gives the protein CVSTQDGSSYNEQFF.

The gene calls are TRBV28 and TRBJ2-3; 11 nucleotides agree with TRBD2. Germline trimming cut 4 bases from V and 4 bases from J; bases unmatched to any gene: 7. The CDR3 is 16 residues long. Germline CDR1 is MDHEN and CDR2 is SYDVKM. CDR3 sequence reads: CASSSPLAGEADTQYF. Written as DNA, the CDR3 is TGTGCCAGCAGTTCACCACTAGCGGGAGAAGCAGATACGCAGTATTTT.

This clone was detected ten times or more. The chain carries TRBV11-2 and TRBJ1-1, with D possibly TRBD1 on 5 matching bases. With 0 bases removed from V and 1 base from J, the gap between germline ends came to 15 bases. This CDR3 is built from 17 residues. Germline CDR1 and CDR2: SGHAT and FQNNGV. The CDR3 nucleotides are TGTGCCAGCAGCTTAGATCAAGGGGCGTGGAGGAACACTGAAGCTTTCTTT. This gives the protein CASSLDQGAWRNTEAFF. The full variable domain, in which reference TRBV11-2 and TRBJ1-1 provide the parts outside the CDR3, is EAGVAQSPRYKIIEKRQSVAFWCNPISGHATLYWYQQILGQGPKLLIQFQNNGVVDDSQLPKDRFSAERLKGVDSTLKIQPAKLEDSAVYLCASSLDQGAWRNTEAFFGQGTRLTVV.

The genes are TRBV18 and TRBJ2-1, with a tentative D call TRBD2 (5 bases). CDR1 and CDR2 (germline): KGHSH, LQKENI. The CDR3 has 13 amino acids. V gave up 3 bases and J gave up 7 bases, with 10 bases separating them. CDR3 DNA sequence: TGTGCCAGCTCACCTGCTAGCATGAATGAGCAGTTCTTC. Protein sequence: CASSPASMNEQFF.

This chain uses TRBV4-1 with TRBJ2-3, with a tentative D call TRBD2 (6 bases). Germline loops: CDR1 MGHRA, CDR2 YSYEKL. V dropped 0 bases and J dropped 5 bases, with 15 bases sitting between them. CDR3 length equals 16 residues. The CDR3 nucleotides read TGCGCCAGCAGCCAAGAAATTGGACGGGGAGGAGATACGCAGTATTTT. Translating it yields CASSQEIGRGGDTQYF.

V is TRBV11-2 and J is TRBJ2-1, with D hard to call. V was cut by 2 bases and J by 9 bases, with 11 bases left in between. This CDR3 spans 13 amino acids. CDR1 SGHAT and CDR2 FQNNGV come from the germline V gene. The CDR3 DNA reads TGTGCCAGCAGCTTAAACCCCCCAGGTGAGCAGTTCTTC. Translated, it gives CASSLNPPGEQFF.

The rearrangement links TRBV4-1 to TRBJ2-5, with 11 bases aligning to TRBD2. The J segment lost 2 bases and the V segment lost 0 bases, leaving 8 bases of the junction unmatched. The CDR3 sequence is 18 residues long. From germline, CDR1 is MGHRA and CDR2 YSYEKL. CDR3 bases: TGCGCCAGCAGCCAAGAGAGAACTAGCGGGAGAGGTCAAGAGACCCAGTACTTC. It is translated as CASSQERTSGRGQETQYF.

This clone was seen only a few times. The rearrangement joins TRBV7-2 to TRBJ2-2; the match to TRBD2 covers 10 bases. V trimming: 5 bases; J trimming: 1 base; junction bases outside the gene matches: 4. The CDR3 spans 16 residues. The germline CDR1 and CDR2 sequences are SGHTA and FQGNSA. The CDR3 DNA reads TGTGCCAGCAGCCGCCGACTAGCGGGGAACACCGGGGAGCTGTTTTTT. Translated, it gives CASSRRLAGNTGELFF.

This clone was counted between two and nine times. This chain links TRBV5-4 with TRBJ2-1, with TRBD2 matching 12 bases. J gave up 15 bases and V 4 bases, and 8 bases lay outside the gene matches. The CDR3 covers 13 residues. Germline V lookup: CDR1 SGHNT, CDR2 YYREEE (reference sequence). CDR3 amino acids: CASSTGLAGWLFF. CDR3 DNA sequence: TGTGCCAGCAGCACCGGACTAGCGGGATGGCTGTTCTTC.

This chain uses TRBV14 with TRBJ2-3, with D unresolved. In germline, CDR1 is SGHDN, CDR2 FVKESK. Trimming shortened V by 0 bases and J by 0 bases, and 7 bases separated the two germline ends. The length of the CDR3 is 15 residues. The DNA for the CDR3 is TGTGCCAGCAGCCAAGATGTGTCAAGCACAGATACGCAGTATTTT. As protein: CASSQDVSSTDTQYF.

The V gene is TRBV5-4, the J gene TRBJ2-7; the D gene is possibly TRBD2 (7 bases). V was shortened by 7 bases and J by 7 bases, with 27 bases between the two germline ends. Germline CDR1 SGHNT, CDR2 YYREEE (reference sequence). The CDR3 has 16 amino acids. In DNA form, the CDR3 reads TGTGCCAGCTCTCCCGCCGGGGGCGGGGGCCGGTATGAGCAGTACTTC. As protein: CASSPAGGGGRYEQYF. Using reference TRBV5-4 and TRBJ2-7 for the parts outside the CDR3, the full variable domain is ETGVTQSPTHLIKTRGQQVTLRCSSQSGHNTVSWYQQALGQGPQFIFQYYREEENGRGNFPPRFSGLQFPNYSSELNVNALELDDSALYLCASSPAGGGGRYEQYFGPGTRLTVT.

The genes are TRBV4-2 and TRBJ2-2; 10 bases are shared with TRBD1. The length of the CDR3 is 17 residues. Losses at the gene ends were 6 bases for V and 5 bases for J; bases not matched to a gene: 12. Germline lookup yields CDR1 LGHNA and CDR2 YNFKEQ. CDR3 sequence reads: CASSLRQGQGKTGELFF. For the CDR3, the DNA is TGTGCCAGCAGTCTTCGACAGGGACAGGGGAAGACCGGGGAGCTGTTTTTT.